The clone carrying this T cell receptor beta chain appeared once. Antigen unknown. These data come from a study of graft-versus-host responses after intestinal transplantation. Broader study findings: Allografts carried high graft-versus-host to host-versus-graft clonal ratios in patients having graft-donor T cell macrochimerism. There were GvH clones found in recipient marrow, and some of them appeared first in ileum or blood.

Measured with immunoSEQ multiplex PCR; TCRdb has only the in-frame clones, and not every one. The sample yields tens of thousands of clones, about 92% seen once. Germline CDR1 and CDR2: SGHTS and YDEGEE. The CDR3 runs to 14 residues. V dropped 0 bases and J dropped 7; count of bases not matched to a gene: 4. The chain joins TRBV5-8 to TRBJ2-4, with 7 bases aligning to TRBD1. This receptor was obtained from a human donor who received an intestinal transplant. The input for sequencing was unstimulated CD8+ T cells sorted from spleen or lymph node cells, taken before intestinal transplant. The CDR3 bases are TGTGCCAGCAGCTTGGCCGGGACAGTCAACATTCAGTACTTC. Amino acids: CASSLAGTVNIQYF.